This record looks at one T cell receptor beta chain sequence and its context. The sample belongs to a study of blood T cell repertoires in COVID-19. The overall study: From the United States, Italy and Spain came samples of acute and convalescent COVID-19. T cells, B-cell-depleted T cells, or PBMCs supplied cDNA or gDNA.

Trimming took off 3 bases at V and 9 bases at J, with 7 bases between the two ends. CDR3 size: 11 residues. Germline CDR1 and CDR2: SGHRS and YFSETQ. Original processing methods: Reference gene primer amplification in the assay estimated nucleated cell counts. TCRdb's copy holds only in-frame clones and misses some; the assay was immunoSEQ multiplex PCR. V, J and clone size are those of that table, while D and trimming were read from the DNA. The data contain about 200,000 clones, 85% to 90% of them singletons. The sample comprised peripheral blood. The J gene is TRBJ2-1, the V gene TRBV5-1; no definite D call. This receptor was taken from a man aged 40-49 years with active or convalescent COVID-19. Here the CDR3 reads CASSSEFEQFF. The CDR3 bases are TGCGCCAGCAGCTCGGAGTTTGAGCAGTTCTTC.